One and the same sample provided the 13 T cell receptor beta chains below, sequenced in a study of human T cells and chemical hapten exposure. As to time point: patch test 2, 6 weeks after DPC sensitization. Stated treatment: therapeutic diphenylcyclopropenone sensitization with weekly scalp DPC. TCRdb re-derived calls from the RACE reads in MiXCR, one entry per CDR3 protein. This table holds more than 85,000 distinct CDR3 sequences, roughly 9.6% found once. The sequenced sample was whole blood, obtained in connection with sensitization to the hapten diphenylcyclopropenone (DPC). Receptors were obtained from a man between 35 and 55 years old with alopecia areata. Some clones in this sample may be carry-over from other donors' samples.

This clonotype was recorded a few times. This chain links TRBV30 with TRBJ2-2; no reliable D call. Per the germline V gene, CDR1 is GTSNPN and CDR2 is SVGIG (reference sequence). Trimming removed 1 base from V and 1 base from J, with 7 bases in between. This CDR3 has 14 amino acids. The CDR3, as DNA: TGTGCCTGGAGTGGGCTTCAGAACACCGGGGAGCTGTTTTTT. Translating it yields CAWSGLQNTGELFF.

This clonotype was seen a handful of times. At one of its ends the junction is not consistent with the germline gene, which may arise from a read error. The CDR3: CASSLGGATTNGKLFF. CDR3 DNA sequence: TGTGCCAGCAGCTTAGGGGGGGCGACGACTAATGGAAAACTGTTTTTT. The rearrangement uses TRBV7-2 and TRBJ1-4; possible D gene TRBD1, 6 bases. The CDR3 loop spans 16 amino acids. Germline V gene data show CDR1 as SGHTA and CDR2 as FQGNSA.

The chain links TRBV7-2 to TRBJ2-1; 7 positions match TRBD1. Germline values: CDR1 SGHTA, CDR2 FQGNSA. The CDR3 runs 14 residues. V lost 6 bases, J lost 1 base, and 3 bases stayed unmatched. The CDR3 here is CASRPGGSYNEQFF. In DNA form, the CDR3 reads TGTGCCAGCAGGCCAGGGGGTTCCTACAATGAGCAGTTCTTC. The variable domain in full, completed from reference TRBV7-2 and TRBJ2-1, reads GAGVSQSPSNKVTEKGKDVELRCDPISGHTALYWYRQSLGQGLEFLIYFQGNSAPDKSGLPSDRFSAERTGGSVSTLTIQRTQQEDSAVYLCASRPGGSYNEQFFGPGTRLTVL.

V usage is TRBV6-5 and J usage is TRBJ2-1; D gene unclear. This CDR3 contains 14 residues. V was pared by 0 bases and J by 9 bases, with 12 bases between. Germline CDR1 reads MNHEY; CDR2 reads SVGAGI. CDR3 sequence: CASSYSEHVVEQFF. The CDR3 DNA reads as TGTGCCAGCAGTTACTCCGAACATGTGGTTGAGCAGTTCTTC.

This clonotype has only a few counts. The chain couples TRBV5-6 to TRBJ2-3; D is undetermined. The V end lost 3 bases, the J end lost 6 bases, and 8 bases lay between the germline ends. The CDR3 has 12 amino acids. Germline V gene lookup returns CDR1 SGHDT and CDR2 YYEEEE. The CDR3 region is CASSSISDTQYF. CDR3 sequence (DNA): TGTGCCAGCAGCTCCATATCGGATACGCAGTATTTT.

This clonotype was counted only a few times. V usage is TRBV4-1 and J usage is TRBJ2-1; D is unresolved. V shed 0 bases and J shed 6 bases, with 21 bases lying between them. This CDR3 spans 18 amino acids. Germline lookup yields CDR1 MGHRA and CDR2 YSYEKL. CDR3 nucleotides: TGCGCCAGCAGCCAAGATCCCAGTCGTGGCTGGGCGGCCAATGAGCAGTTCTTC. This codes for CASSQDPSRGWAANEQFF.

This rearrangement joins TRBV28 to TRBJ1-2; 8 bases are a match to TRBD1. With 6 bases clipped from V and 9 bases from J, the junction kept 9 bases outside the gene matches. There are 13 residues in the CDR3. Germline V gene data show CDR1 as MDHEN and CDR2 as SYDVKM. The CDR3 is CASSSGQGSRYTF. CDR3 DNA sequence: TGTGCCAGCAGCTCTGGACAGGGAAGTCGCTACACCTTC.

The rearrangement links TRBV29-1 to TRBJ2-7, with D tentatively TRBD1 (6 bases). V was cut by 4 bases and J by 1 base, with 8 bases left in between. Germline assignment: CDR1 SQVTM and CDR2 ANQGSEA. The CDR3 has 12 residues. CDR3 residues: CSVVQGSYEQYF. The CDR3 coding sequence is TGCAGCGTTGTACAGGGATCCTACGAGCAGTACTTC.

This clonotype has only a few counts. V gene TRBV4-1 combines with J gene TRBJ1-3; D remains unclear. The CDR3 runs 19 residues. Per the germline V gene, CDR1 is MGHRA and CDR2 is YSYEKL. V shed 0 bases and J shed 0 bases, with 18 bases lying between them. In nucleotides, the CDR3 is TGCGCCAGCAGCCAAGATGAGTTCCGTAGGTTGGGCTCTGGAAACACCATATATTTT. This encodes CASSQDEFRRLGSGNTIYF.

This clonotype occurred a few times. The chain couples TRBV14 to TRBJ2-1; tentatively, D is TRBD1 (5 bases). CDR3 length: 12 residues. In germline, CDR1 is SGHDN, CDR2 FVKESK. Deletions cut 5 bases from V and 12 bases from J, with 14 bases between. The CDR3 sequence is CASSFDSLWQFF. The CDR3, as DNA: TGTGCCAGCAGCTTTGACAGTCTCTGGCAGTTCTTC.

The table lists this clonotype with a few counts. The chain employs TRBV18 and TRBJ2-1; 9 bases align to TRBD1. From germline, CDR1 is KGHSH and CDR2 LQKENI. With V trimmed by 5 bases and J by 15 bases, 8 bases remained unmatched. The CDR3 is made up of 12 amino acids. The CDR3 sequence: CASSTTGTGLFF. CDR3 DNA sequence: TGTGCCAGCTCAACAACCGGGACAGGGTTGTTCTTC.

The chain joins TRBV7-2 to TRBJ1-3, with 12 bases lining up with TRBD1. The germline V gene has CDR1 SGHTA and CDR2 FQGNSA. The V and J ends lost 5 bases and 4 bases, in that order; junction bases with no gene match: 3. This CDR3 is 15 amino acids long. The CDR3 coding sequence is TGTGCCAGCAGCGGGACAGGGGGCAACGGAAACACCATATATTTT. Amino acid sequence: CASSGTGGNGNTIYF.

The chain carries TRBV12-3 or TRBV12-4 and TRBJ2-2, with a weak D call TRBD2 (6 bases). This CDR3 is 15 amino acids long. V was shortened by 3 bases and J by 4 bases, with 12 bases between the two germline ends. In nucleotides, the CDR3 is TGTGCCAGCAGTTTCTCGGGAGAGGTCACCGGGGAGCTGTTTTTT. It specifies CASSFSGEVTGELFF.